This T cell receptor (beta chain) is from a study of follicular helper T cells after annual influenza vaccination. Time point: 2015-2016 season, 7 days after influenza vaccination. ICOS+CD38+ and ICOS-CD38- fractions were sorted from non-naive CD4+CXCR5+PD-1+ cells. After removal of 0 bases from V and 4 bases from J, the junction contained 6 bases not matched to a gene. This CDR3 comprises 15 residues. Germline V gene data show CDR1 as GTSNPN and CDR2 as SVGIG (reference sequence). Clones were read by immunoSEQ multiplex PCR, and TCRdb kept only the in-frame ones, dropping some. Of fewer than 9,000 clones listed, 70% to 90% are singletons.

Source: CXCR5+ CD38- circulating T follicular helper cells from blood, taken 7 days after influenza vaccination. Subset indicated: circulating Tfh, non-naive CD4+CXCR5+PD-1+ (ICOS+CD38+ or ICOS-CD38-). The sequence came from an adult who received the influenza vaccine. The V call is TRBV30, the J call TRBJ2-1; TRBD2 matches 7 bases. CDR3 sequence: CAWSVLSSGYNEQFF. CDR3 nucleotide sequence: TGTGCCTGGAGTGTATTGTCTAGCGGATACAATGAGCAGTTCTTC.